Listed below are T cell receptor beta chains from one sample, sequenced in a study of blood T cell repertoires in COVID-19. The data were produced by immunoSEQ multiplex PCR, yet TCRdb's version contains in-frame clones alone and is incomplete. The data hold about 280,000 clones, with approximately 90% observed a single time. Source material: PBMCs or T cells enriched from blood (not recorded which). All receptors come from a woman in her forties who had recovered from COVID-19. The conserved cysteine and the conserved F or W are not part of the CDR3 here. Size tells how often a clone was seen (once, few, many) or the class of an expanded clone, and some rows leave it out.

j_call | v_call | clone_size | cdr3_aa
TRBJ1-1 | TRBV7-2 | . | ASSLRQNTEAF
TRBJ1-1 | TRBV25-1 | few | ASSEYPGGAHTEAF
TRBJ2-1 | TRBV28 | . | ASSPDLAGGPNEQF
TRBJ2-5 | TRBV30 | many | AWSPGTGEKTQY
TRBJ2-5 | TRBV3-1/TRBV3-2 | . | ASSQPRRSVSYPETQY
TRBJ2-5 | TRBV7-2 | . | ASSLGFRGGETQY
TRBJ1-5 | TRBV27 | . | ASRRQGTEQPQH
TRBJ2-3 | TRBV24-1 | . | ATSDVAGEADTQY
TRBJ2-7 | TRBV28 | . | ASSLPRTSGRHEQY
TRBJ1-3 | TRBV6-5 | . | ASSLAGTAGNTIY
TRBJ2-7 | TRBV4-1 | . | ASSRLSGVGYEQY
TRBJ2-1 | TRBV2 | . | ASSGDRGRRRQF
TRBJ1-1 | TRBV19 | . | ASSTGVRDTEAF
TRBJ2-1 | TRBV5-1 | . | ASSLGLAGALGNEQF
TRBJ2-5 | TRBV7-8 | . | ASSLAHSRQETQY
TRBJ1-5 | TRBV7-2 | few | ASSLGQLQPQH
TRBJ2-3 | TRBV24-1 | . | ATSDPGTSTDTQY
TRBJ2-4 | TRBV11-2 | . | ASSYDRGSIQY
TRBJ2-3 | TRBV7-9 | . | ASSLAQAPDTQY
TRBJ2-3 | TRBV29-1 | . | SVDPGQGTDTQY
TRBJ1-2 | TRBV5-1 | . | ASSRNRDTYNYGYT
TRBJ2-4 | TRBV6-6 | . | ASSYSRGLDIQY
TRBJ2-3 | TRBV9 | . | ASNELSTDTQY
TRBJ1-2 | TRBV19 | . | ASSIGRSTGGRMLNGYT
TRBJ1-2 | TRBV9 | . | ASSPHRGQGNYGYT
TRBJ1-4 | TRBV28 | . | ASSSKTASTNEKLF
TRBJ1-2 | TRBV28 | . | ASSSRGLYGYT
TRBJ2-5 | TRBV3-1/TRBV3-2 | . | ASSKPYRETQY
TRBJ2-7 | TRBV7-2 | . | ASSSSGRYEQY
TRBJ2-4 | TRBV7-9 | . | ASSPGQGADIQY
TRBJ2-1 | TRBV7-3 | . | ASSLKGATGGAV
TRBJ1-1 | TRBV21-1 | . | ASSTLHPRDRGRGTEAF
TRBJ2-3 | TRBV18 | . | ASSPRLAGGIDTQY
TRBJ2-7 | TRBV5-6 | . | ASSGITGTDYEQY
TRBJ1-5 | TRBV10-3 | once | AISAGQGAGYSNQPQH
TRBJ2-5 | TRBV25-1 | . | ASSELDRETQY
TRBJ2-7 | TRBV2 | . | ASSPPGLAGWGTYEQY
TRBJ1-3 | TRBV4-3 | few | ASSLTQARGSGNTIY
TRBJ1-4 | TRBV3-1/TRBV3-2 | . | ASNKMVTEYEKLF
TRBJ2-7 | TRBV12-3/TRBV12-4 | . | ASKQGSAYEQY
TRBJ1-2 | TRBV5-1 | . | ASSGDLYGYT
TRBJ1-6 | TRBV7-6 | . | ASSWDRGNSPLH
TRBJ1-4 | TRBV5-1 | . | ASSAGTGGPNEKLF
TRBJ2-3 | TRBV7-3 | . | ASSWVGREDTQY
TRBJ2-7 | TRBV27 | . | ASSSPSRLANTYEQY
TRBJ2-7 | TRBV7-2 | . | ASSVLAGSYEQY
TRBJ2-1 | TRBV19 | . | ASSMGTSGYNEQF
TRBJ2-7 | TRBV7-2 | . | ASSLGGSNEQY
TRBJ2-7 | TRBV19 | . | ASSSQGALYEQY
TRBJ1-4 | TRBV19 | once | ASSRPGTDEKLF
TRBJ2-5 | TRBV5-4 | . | ASSPGGAGDQETQY